The 23 T cell receptor beta chains below come from one sample, sequenced in a study of Graves' ophthalmopathy and Graves' hyperthyroidism. Researchers took RNA transcripts and amplified TCR beta CDR3 regions from them. Second-round multiplex PCR came after a first-round RT-PCR that employed HTBI primers. TCRdb re-called the multiplex PCR reads through MiXCR, storing one row per CDR3 protein. The table includes about 210,000 distinct CDR3 sequences, 25% to 30% detected once. Sequenced input: peripheral blood. Receptor source: a man in his forties or fifties with Graves' ophthalmopathy.

This clonotype was seen ten or more times. This chain connects TRBV12-3 or TRBV12-4 to TRBJ1-2; D gene ambiguous. This CDR3 is 16 amino acids long. The V end was cut by 5 bases, the J end by 9 bases, with 25 bases between. This chain's CDR3 is CASSLSVASTGSSYTF. Written as DNA, the CDR3 is TGTGCCAGCAGTCTCAGCGTCGCAAGTACGGGTTCTAGCTACACCTTC.

This clonotype was found many times. This chain connects TRBV12-3 or TRBV12-4 to TRBJ1-5; D uncertain. V was shortened by 2 bases and J by 0 bases, with 5 bases between the two germline ends. This CDR3 contains 14 residues. For the CDR3, the DNA is TGTGCCAGCAGTTTACAATATAGCAATCAGCCCCAGCATTTT. This codes for CASSLQYSNQPQHF.

This clonotype has at least ten counts. The CDR3 nucleotides are TGTGCCAGCAGCCAAGGAACGGGACTTGATCACGAGCAGTACTTC. This codes for CASSQGTGLDHEQYF. V usage is TRBV14 and J usage is TRBJ2-7; possible D gene TRBD2, 6 bases. The CDR3 spans 15 residues. Germline V lookup: CDR1 SGHDN, CDR2 FVKESK. The ends were cut back, 1 base at V and 5 bases at J, with 15 bases in the middle. Drawing the rest from reference TRBV14 and TRBJ2-7, the complete variable domain is EAGVTQFPSHSVIEKGQTVTLRCDPISGHDNLYWYRRVMGKEIKFLLHFVKESKQDESGMPNNRFLAERTGGTYSTLKVQPAELEDSGVYFCASSQGTGLDHEQYFGPGTRLTVT.

This clonotype was detected many times. The V gene is TRBV12-3 or TRBV12-4, the J gene TRBJ2-7; unclear D gene. CDR3 length: 11 amino acids. Trimming removed 4 bases at V and 6 bases at J, with 7 bases between. CDR3 DNA sequence: TGTGCCAGCAGTTCCCAGTTCGAGCAGTACTTC. This encodes CASSSQFEQYF.

V gene TRBV10-3 combines with J gene TRBJ2-7; 9 positions match TRBD1. Unmatched junction bases numbered 6, after V lost 2 bases and J lost 4 bases. The CDR3 totals 15 residues. Germline V gene lookup returns CDR1 ENHRY and CDR2 SYGVKD. The CDR3 DNA reads TGTGCCATCAGTGAGGGACAGGGGCCCCTTTACGAGCAGTACTTC. It yields the protein CAISEGQGPLYEQYF.

The chain carries TRBV11-1 and TRBJ2-7; 7 bases match TRBD2. CDR1 and CDR2 (germline): SGHAT, FQDESV (reference sequence). This CDR3 has 12 residues. With V trimmed by 4 bases and J by 9 bases, 6 bases remained unmatched. CDR3 coding DNA: TGTGCCAGCAGCTCCCCTCCTAGCGGGCAGTACTTC. It codes for CASSSPPSGQYF.

This clonotype showed up many times. The chain joins TRBV12-3 or TRBV12-4 to TRBJ2-2, with D tentatively TRBD1 (6 bases). CDR3 length: 16 amino acids. Trimming left V 5 bases short and J 1 base short, with 14 bases between. The CDR3 coding sequence is TGTGCCAGCAGTCCACAGGGTCTACGGAACACCGGGGAGCTGTTTTTT. It is translated as CASSPQGLRNTGELFF.

This clonotype was recorded many times. The chain has TRBV6-2 or TRBV6-3 and TRBJ2-2, with unresolved D. V shed 8 bases and J shed 5 bases, with 9 bases lying between them. This CDR3 region has 12 residues. In germline, CDR1 is MNHEY, CDR2 SVGEGT. The CDR3 reads CASGRNTGELFF. In DNA, the CDR3 is TGTGCCAGCGGACGTAATACCGGGGAGCTGTTTTTT.

The CDR3: CASSYNRGYEQYF. The CDR3 coding sequence is TGTGCCAGCAGTTACAACAGGGGGTACGAGCAGTACTTC. V usage is TRBV6-5 and J usage is TRBJ2-7, with 8 bases identical to TRBD1. J lost 4 bases, V lost 2 bases, and 1 base had no gene match. CDR1 and CDR2 (germline): MNHEY, SVGAGI. The CDR3 has 13 residues.

At least ten counts were recorded for this clonotype. V usage is TRBV20-1 and J usage is TRBJ1-1, with TRBD1 as a possible D gene (5 bases). This CDR3 contains 13 residues. Germline lookup yields CDR1 DFQATT and CDR2 SNEGSKA (reference sequence). With 0 bases removed from V and 4 bases from J, the gap between germline ends came to 9 bases. The CDR3 DNA sequence: TGCAGTGCTAGAGAGGGGGTCCCCACTGAAGCTTTCTTT. Translating it yields CSAREGVPTEAFF.

This clonotype was counted many times. The V call is TRBV19, the J call TRBJ2-7; the match to TRBD1 covers 10 bases. In germline, CDR1 is LNHDA, CDR2 SQIVND (reference sequence). Germline trimming cut 4 bases from V and 3 bases from J; bases unmatched to any gene: 9. The CDR3 is 16 residues long. CDR3 sequence: CASSTHPGQGFYEQYF. Written as DNA, the CDR3 is TGTGCCAGTAGTACCCACCCGGGACAGGGGTTCTACGAGCAGTACTTC.

The J gene is TRBJ1-1, the V gene TRBV6-1; D possibly corresponds to TRBD1 (5 bases). The ends were cut back, 4 bases at V and 4 bases at J, with 13 bases in the middle. CDR1 is MNHNS and CDR2 is SASEGT in the germline V gene. The CDR3 has 14 residues. CDR3: CASSGGGVGTEAFF. In DNA, the CDR3 is TGTGCCAGCAGTGGCGGGGGAGTCGGCACTGAAGCTTTCTTT.

This clonotype came up many times. This chain links TRBV7-2 with TRBJ2-7, with 9 bases that match TRBD2. This CDR3 has 15 amino acids. Germline CDR1 is SGHTA and CDR2 is FQGNSA. The junction had 7 bases not matched to a gene; V was cut back by 4 bases and J by 3 bases. CDR3 residues: CASSSSGTSRYEQYF. For the CDR3, the DNA is TGTGCCAGCAGCTCATCCGGGACTAGCCGCTACGAGCAGTACTTC.

The genes are TRBV11-2 and TRBJ2-7; the D gene is possibly TRBD1 (6 bases). The CDR3 runs 11 residues. V lost 6 bases and J 11 bases, leaving 14 bases between the germline ends. In germline, CDR1 is SGHAT, CDR2 FQNNGV. The CDR3 DNA is TGTGCCAGCAGTCAGGGGCCATGGGAGTACTTC. It yields the protein CASSQGPWEYF.

The chain has TRBV6-4 and TRBJ1-5, with D uncertain. Germline V gene lookup returns CDR1 MRHNA and CDR2 SNTAGT. V lost 3 bases, J lost 4 bases, and 7 bases lay in between. The CDR3 spans 13 residues. CDR3 residues: CASSEEKNQPQHF. In nucleotides, the CDR3 is TGTGCCAGCAGTGAAGAGAAAAATCAGCCCCAGCATTTT.

This clonotype was detected many times. Here the CDR3 DNA reads TGTGCCAGCAGTCCGCGGACAGGGGCCAATTCACCCCTCCACTTT. It translates to CASSPRTGANSPLHF. The rearrangement links TRBV12-3 or TRBV12-4 to TRBJ1-6; 9 bases match TRBD1. V dropped 5 bases and J dropped 7; count of bases not matched to a gene: 6. CDR3 length: 15 residues.

This clonotype has at least ten counts. The V gene is TRBV4-1, the J gene TRBJ1-2; D is uncertain. The CDR3 contains 17 residues. Germline V gene sequence: CDR1 MGHRA, CDR2 YSYEKL. Deletions cut 1 base from V and 0 bases from J, with 15 bases between. The CDR3 sequence: CASSQVFSSSANYGYTF. The CDR3 DNA follows: TGCGCCAGCAGCCAAGTATTTTCCTCATCAGCTAACTATGGCTACACCTTC.

This chain uses TRBV20-1 with TRBJ2-7; D is possibly TRBD2 (5 bases). The ends were cut back, 5 bases at V and 2 bases at J, with 13 bases in the middle. Germline lookup yields CDR1 DFQATT and CDR2 SNEGSKA (reference sequence). CDR3 size: 13 residues. CDR3 in amino acids: CSAEAVQTYEQYF. The DNA of the CDR3 is TGCAGTGCTGAAGCGGTACAAACCTACGAGCAGTACTTC.

This clonotype was counted a single time. The rearrangement joins TRBV24-1 to TRBJ2-7; a possible D gene is TRBD2 (5 bases). The CDR3 extends over 19 amino acids. Trimming removed 1 base from V and 0 bases from J, with 21 bases in between. The germline V gene has CDR1 KGHDR and CDR2 SFDVKD. Here the CDR3 DNA reads TGTGCCACCAGTGATTTACTGAAATCGATCGGGGAAGACTCCTACGAGCAGTACTTC. Its translation is CATSDLLKSIGEDSYEQYF.

In its sample, this clonotype was seen many times. CDR3 nucleotides: TGCAGTGCTCACGCCGACAGGGGTTACACAGATACGCAGTATTTT. It translates to CSAHADRGYTDTQYF. The gene calls are TRBV20-1 and TRBJ2-3, with 8 bases matching TRBD1. Trimming removed 5 bases from V and 2 bases from J; junction bases left unmatched: 9. Germline CDR1 and CDR2: DFQATT and SNEGSKA (reference sequence). There are 15 residues in the CDR3.

Many counts were recorded for this clonotype. The chain combines TRBV6-2 or TRBV6-3 with TRBJ2-7; the D gene is possibly TRBD2 (5 bases). Germline V lookup: CDR1 MNHEY, CDR2 SVGEGT. Between the trimmed V and J ends, which lost 6 bases and 0 bases, there was a span of 9 bases. The CDR3 totals 13 residues. CDR3 residues: CASSYTSSYEQYF. The CDR3 DNA follows: TGTGCCAGCAGCTATACTAGCTCCTACGAGCAGTACTTC.

The chain carries TRBV27 and TRBJ2-7; no firm D call. Germline loops: CDR1 MNHEY, CDR2 SMNVEV (reference sequence). With 0 bases removed from V and 1 base from J, the gap between germline ends came to 13 bases. This CDR3 is built from 16 residues. CDR3 sequence (DNA): TGTGCCAGCAGTTTATCGTTAACTTCCTATTCCTACGAGCAGTACTTC. This gives the protein CASSLSLTSYSYEQYF.

This clonotype was seen repeatedly, ten times or more. The chain employs TRBV19 and TRBJ1-5, with D hard to call. With 2 bases removed from V and 6 bases from J, the gap between germline ends came to 14 bases. Germline V gene sequence: CDR1 LNHDA, CDR2 SQIVND (reference sequence). The CDR3 spans 15 residues. CDR3 residues: CASSISDTGLQPQHF. CDR3 DNA sequence: TGTGCCAGTAGTATAAGTGATACGGGTCTTCAGCCCCAGCATTTT. Full variable domain (outside the CDR3, taken from reference TRBV19 and TRBJ1-5): DGGITQSPKYLFRKEGQNVTLSCEQNLNHDAMYWYRQDPGQGLRLIYYSQIVNDFQKGDIAEGYSVSREKKESFPLTVTSAQKNPTAFYLCASSISDTGLQPQHFGDGTRLSIL.